Sequencing of this T cell receptor beta chain was carried out in a study of identical twins. This clonotype was observed a handful of times. Via MiXCR, TCRdb re-called the 5' RACE reads, giving one row per CDR3 protein. The sample shows around 1.7 million distinct CDR3 sequences, around 29% of them seen only once. V was trimmed by 1 base and J by 4 bases, leaving 15 bases between them. Germline CDR1 reads SGHKS; CDR2 reads YYEKEE (reference sequence). This CDR3 contains 15 residues. Sequences were obtained from cord blood. This TCR was sampled from a newborn girl in good health. V gene TRBV5-5 combines with J gene TRBJ2-7; the D gene could be TRBD1 or TRBD2 (6 bases each). CDR3 DNA sequence: TGTGCCAGCAGCTTGCTCGGGGGCCGGTTTTACGAGCAGTACTTC. Protein sequence: CASSLLGGRFYEQYF.